The sample holds many counts of the clone carrying this T cell receptor beta chain. Its cognate antigen is unknown. These data are taken from a study of human T cells and chemical hapten exposure. Study summary: 2% DPC applied to a roughly 2 cm by roughly 2 cm arm area sensitized donors.

TCRdb reprocessed the RACE reads via MiXCR and lists one record per CDR3 protein. Seen here are some 38,000 distinct CDR3 sequences, more than 8% observed once, and the top ten hold 26%. Regarding time point: patch test 3, about 24 weeks after DPC sensitization. Treatment: therapeutic diphenylcyclopropenone sensitization with weekly scalp DPC. It was unfractionated whole blood from which total RNA was extracted. Patients had alopecia, were aged 18 to 70, and were not pregnant. General study points: Expanded TCRs showed more large CDR3 clusters than pre-sensitization or healthy control sets.

The receptor's source is a man between 50 and 59 years old with alopecia areata. Some clones in this sample may be carry-over from other donors' samples. Material: whole blood, obtained in connection with sensitization to the hapten diphenylcyclopropenone (DPC).

CDR3 DNA sequence: TGTGCCAGCAGCCAAGCACCAGCGGGAGAAAACATTCAGTACTTC. This gives the protein CASSQAPAGENIQYF. J is TRBJ2-4 and V is TRBV3-1; 8 nucleotides line up with TRBD2. In germline, CDR1 is LGHDT, CDR2 YNNKEL (reference sequence). J gave up 5 bases and V 1 base, and 4 bases lay outside the gene matches. This CDR3 is built from 15 residues.